These T cell receptor beta chains were read from a single sample in a study of radiation and T cells in renal cell carcinoma. Libraries were prepared by immunoSEQ multiplex PCR; TCRdb keeps only in-frame clonotypes and omits some of them. The repertoire holds around 94,000 clones, with 70% to 90% as singletons. The starting material was blood, obtained from a patient whose treatment included radiotherapy and nephrectomy. The receptors stem from a man in his fifties or sixties with renal cell carcinoma. Each CDR3 is given with its conserved first and last residue. The D gene is left open where the match is weak. The size of a clone is reported for some rows only, either as once, few or many, or as a class for expanded clones.

size	D	V	J	DNA	CDR3
once	NA	TRBV5-1	TRBJ2-7	TGCGCCAGCAGCCAGGGACCGCCAACCTACGAGCAGTACTTC	CASSQGPPTYEQYF
NA	NA	TRBV4-1	TRBJ2-7	TGCGCCAGCAGCCAAGACCCCCAAGGGTACGAGCAGTACTTC	CASSQDPQGYEQYF
NA	NA	TRBV9	TRBJ1-1	TGTGCCAGCAGCCTTGGACAGATGAACACTGAAGCTTTCTTT	CASSLGQMNTEAFF
NA	NA	TRBV9	TRBJ1-3	TGTGCCAGCAGCGTAGAGGGTTTAAACACCATATATTTT	CASSVEGLNTIYF
once	NA	TRBV18	TRBJ1-2	TGTGCCAGCTCACCCCTGGCAGGGACGGGCGGCTACACCTTC	CASSPLAGTGGYTF
NA	NA	TRBV7-9	TRBJ2-7	TGTGCCAGCAGCTTGGGTCCACCAGGAGCCTACGAGCAGTACTTC	CASSLGPPGAYEQYF
once	NA	TRBV30	TRBJ2-3	TGTGCCTGGAGGCCGGGACTCAGCACAGATACGCAGTATTTT	CAWRPGLSTDTQYF
NA	TRBD2	TRBV30	TRBJ2-1	TGTGCCTGGACCGCCGGGGGGGGCAGATCCTACAATGAGCAGTTCTTC	CAWTAGGGRSYNEQFF
NA	NA	TRBV7-6	TRBJ2-6	TGTGCCAGCAGCTTAGAAGACTCTGGGGCCAACGTCCTGACTTTC	CASSLEDSGANVLTF
NA	TRBD2	TRBV6-1	TRBJ2-5	TGTGCCAGCAGTGTAAGGCTAGCGGGAGAGACCCAGTACTTC	CASSVRLAGETQYF
NA	NA	TRBV7-8	TRBJ2-5	TGTGCCAGCAGCTTACGACGGGTCCAAGAGACCCAGTACTTC	CASSLRRVQETQYF
NA	TRBD2	TRBV5-4	TRBJ2-3	TGTGCCAGCAGCTTAAAGCGGGGGGCCGACACAGATACGCAGTATTTT	CASSLKRGADTDTQYF
NA	NA	TRBV20-1	TRBJ1-2	TGCAGTGCTACCGACAGTTATGGCTACACCTTC	CSATDSYGYTF
NA	NA	TRBV27	TRBJ2-7	TGTGCCAGCAGTTTGCGGGGTTCATACGAGCAGTACTTC	CASSLRGSYEQYF
NA	NA	TRBV30	TRBJ1-4	TGTGCCTGGAGTGTCTTCGGCTCTAATGAAAAACTGTTTTTT	CAWSVFGSNEKLFF
NA	TRBD2	TRBV29-1	TRBJ2-5	TGCAGCGGACTAGCGGGAGAAGAGACCCAGTACTTC	CSGLAGEETQYF
NA	TRBD1	TRBV9	TRBJ2-7	TGTGCCAGCAGCGTAGGGGACAGGGGGCTACACGAGCAGTACTTC	CASSVGDRGLHEQYF
NA	NA	TRBV27	TRBJ1-5	TGTGCCAGCAGTTTAAACCAGGGAACCAATCAGCCCCAGCATTTT	CASSLNQGTNQPQHF
NA	TRBD1	TRBV29-1	TRBJ2-1	TGCAGCGTCCGGGGACAGGGGGCTGTGGTCGATGAGCAGTTCTTC	CSVRGQGAVVDEQFF
NA	NA	TRBV2	TRBJ2-2	TGTGCCAGCAGTGTAGGGTCTATGACCGGGGAGCTGTTTTTT	CASSVGSMTGELFF
NA	TRBD2	TRBV11-1	TRBJ2-7	TGTGCCAGCAGGCCAGCGGGAGTAGGCAACGAGCAGTACTTC	CASRPAGVGNEQYF
few	NA	TRBV19	TRBJ1-2	TGTGCCAGCAGGGGACAACCTGCGGGCTACACCTTC	CASRGQPAGYTF
NA	TRBD1	TRBV7-2	TRBJ2-7	TGTGCCAGCAGCTTAGCGCCGGACAGGGCCTACGAGCAGTACTTC	CASSLAPDRAYEQYF
NA	TRBD2	TRBV5-1	TRBJ2-3	TGCGCCAGCAGCTTGGTACTAGCGGGAGTGCAGGCTGATACGCAGTATTTT	CASSLVLAGVQADTQYF